This TCR beta chain was observed in a study of blood T cells in healthy people across ages. Germline loops: CDR1 LGHNA, CDR2 YSLEER. The length of the CDR3 is 15 residues. The junction had 8 bases not matched to a gene; V was cut back by 3 bases and J by 8 bases. This clonotype occurred once. The antigen is undetermined. Study-level findings and limits: Naive and antigen-experienced cells were not separated, limiting conclusive comparison. In older individuals, TCR beta diversity per million T cells was lower, falling roughly linearly with age.

Combining a sample-barcoded 5' primer with a J-beta primer mix, a second PCR ran for about 6 to 11 cycles. One entry per CDR3 protein, called by TCRdb with MiXCR from the 5' RACE reads. This table has about 1 million distinct CDR3 sequences, less than 50% appearing once. Input material: blood. This sequence originates from a woman aged 55 to 70 in good health. The rearrangement uses TRBV4-3 and TRBJ2-1; 9 nucleotides align to TRBD1. The CDR3 DNA is TGCGCCAGCAGCCAGTGGGGACAGGGTGTATATGAGCAGTTCTTC. Protein sequence: CASSQWGQGVYEQFF.